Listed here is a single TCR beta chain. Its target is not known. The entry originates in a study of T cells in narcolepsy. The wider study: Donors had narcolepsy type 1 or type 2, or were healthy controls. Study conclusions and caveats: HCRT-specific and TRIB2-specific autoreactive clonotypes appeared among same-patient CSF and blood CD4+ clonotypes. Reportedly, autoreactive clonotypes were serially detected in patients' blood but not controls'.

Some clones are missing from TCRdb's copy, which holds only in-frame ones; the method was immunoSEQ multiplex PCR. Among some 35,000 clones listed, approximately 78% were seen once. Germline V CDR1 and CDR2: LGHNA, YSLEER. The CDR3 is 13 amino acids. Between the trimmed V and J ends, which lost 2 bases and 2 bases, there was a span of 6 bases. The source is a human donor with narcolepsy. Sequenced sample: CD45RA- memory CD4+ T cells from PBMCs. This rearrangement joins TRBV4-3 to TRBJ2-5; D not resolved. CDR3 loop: CASSQSPQETQYF. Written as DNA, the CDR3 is TGCGCCAGCAGCCAATCACCGCAAGAGACCCAGTACTTC.